This TCR beta chain derives from a study of T cell responses to AZD1222 COVID-19 vaccine. Study-level background: Doses given second, at about 4 or about 12 weeks, were pooled. Study-level findings and limits: Seropositive at baseline were only a handful of AZD1222 recipients. Spike-specific TCR repertoires showed rising breadth and depth after two AZD1222 doses.

As to this clone: Its cognate antigen is unknown.

Produced via immunoSEQ multiplex PCR; TCRdb's table is partial and in-frame only. The table lists about 93,000 clones, 65% to 90% of them singletons. CDR1 and CDR2 (germline): SNHLY, FYNNEI. Trimming shortened V by 6 bases and J by 4 bases, and 7 bases separated the two germline ends. The CDR3 runs to 12 residues. The sample was peripheral blood, taken on day 0 of AZD1222 vaccination. The chain has TRBV2 and TRBJ1-5; possibly TRBD1 for D (6 bases). This receptor was identified in an adult in good health. The CDR3 reads CASRGTNQPQHF. The CDR3 DNA reads TGTGCCAGCAGGGGGACAAATCAGCCCCAGCATTTT.